The 31 T cell receptor beta chains given below trace back to one sample, sequenced in a study of T cells in Graves' hyperthyroidism and ophthalmopathy. Regions amplified from RNA transcripts were the TCR beta CDR3 regions. The HTBI primer set was used in a first-round RT-PCR of the TCR CDR3. TCRdb redid the calling of the multiplex PCR reads with MiXCR, one entry per CDR3 protein. The sample lists 500,000 to 600,000 distinct CDR3 sequences; 46% were seen once. What was sequenced was peripheral blood or thyroid tissue (not recorded which). The receptors originated from an adult woman with Graves' disease, either hyperthyroidism or ophthalmopathy (not recorded which).

This clonotype was seen at least ten times. J is TRBJ1-5 and V is TRBV6-1; D is possibly TRBD1 (5 bases). This CDR3 is 13 amino acids long. V was trimmed by 8 bases and J by 2 bases, leaving 10 bases between them. Germline CDR1 is MNHNS and CDR2 is SASEGT. CDR3 sequence reads: CASRGWGNQPQHF. As DNA, the CDR3 is TGTGCCAGCCGGGGCTGGGGCAATCAGCCCCAGCATTTT.

The rearrangement joins TRBV15 to TRBJ1-1; maybe TRBD1 (6 bases). The ends were cut back, 3 bases at V and 2 bases at J, with 10 bases in the middle. Germline CDR1 is LNHNV and CDR2 is YYDKDF (reference sequence). The CDR3 consists of 14 residues. The CDR3, as DNA: TGTGCCACCAGCAGCAGGGGACTTAACACTGAAGCTTTCTTT. Translation gives CATSSRGLNTEAFF.

This clonotype has ten or more counts. The chain couples TRBV6-5 to TRBJ1-4, with 8 bases matching TRBD1. CDR3 length: 15 residues. Germline V gene lookup returns CDR1 MNHEY and CDR2 SVGAGI. J gave up 3 bases and V 6 bases, and 6 bases lay outside the gene matches. DNA for the CDR3: TGTGCCAGCAGATTAGGACAGGGACCTAATGAAAAACTGTTTTTT. It encodes CASRLGQGPNEKLFF.

The rearrangement uses TRBV5-1 and TRBJ2-6; the D is unclear. V lost 0 bases and J 6 bases, leaving 13 bases between the germline ends. CDR3 length: 16 residues. Germline V gives CDR1 SGHRS, CDR2 YFSETQ. The CDR3 sequence is CASSLAPGSEANVLTF. Written as DNA, the CDR3 is TGCGCCAGCAGCTTGGCCCCGGGTTCCGAGGCCAACGTCCTGACTTTC.

V is TRBV25-1 and J is TRBJ2-5, with 10 bases fitting TRBD1. The CDR3 runs to 16 residues. Germline CDR1 and CDR2: MGHDK and SYGVNS. V lost 6 bases, J lost 5 bases, and 12 bases stayed unmatched. The CDR3 DNA reads as TGTGCCAGCAGCTTAGCTTTGGGGACAGGGGTTGAGACCCAGTACTTC. This gives the protein CASSLALGTGVETQYF.

The rearrangement uses TRBV29-1 and TRBJ2-7; no firm D call. V lost 4 bases and J 6 bases, leaving 13 bases between the germline ends. This CDR3 is 12 amino acids long. The germline gives CDR1 SQVTM, CDR2 ANQGSEA. The CDR3 DNA reads as TGCAGCGTTGGACAAGCTTGGGGCGAGCAGTACTTC. Encoded protein: CSVGQAWGEQYF.

This clonotype was observed at least ten times. The chain carries TRBV19 and TRBJ1-1, with TRBD1 as a possible D gene (5 bases). V was pared by 0 bases and J by 1 base, with 15 bases between. The CDR3 totals 17 residues. From germline, CDR1 is LNHDA and CDR2 SQIVND (reference sequence). Here the CDR3 reads CASSIDERQLKNTEAFF. The CDR3, as DNA: TGTGCCAGTAGTATAGATGAAAGACAGCTTAAGAACACTGAAGCTTTCTTT.

The sample holds many counts of this clonotype. The rearrangement uses TRBV6-6 and TRBJ1-4; D possibly corresponds to TRBD1 (6 bases). V was pared by 2 bases and J by 2 bases, with 9 bases between. The CDR3 runs 15 residues. The germline V gene encodes CDR1 MNHNY and CDR2 SVGAGI (reference sequence). The CDR3 bases are TGTGCCAGCAGTTACACAGGGCGTACTAATGAAAAACTGTTTTTT. Its protein is CASSYTGRTNEKLFF.

This clonotype showed up many times. The genes are TRBV3-1 and TRBJ2-7, with D hard to call. V lost 0 bases, J lost 2 bases, and 5 bases lay in between. The V gene's germline CDR1 is LGHDT and CDR2 YNNKEL (reference sequence). The CDR3 has 13 residues. The CDR3 loop reads CASSQDDAYEQYF. The CDR3 nucleotides are TGTGCCAGCAGCCAAGATGACGCCTACGAGCAGTACTTC.

There are many counts of this clonotype. V usage is TRBV20-1 and J usage is TRBJ2-5; D is uncertain. CDR1 is DFQATT, CDR2 SNEGSKA, per germline (reference sequence). V dropped 7 bases and J dropped 2 bases, with 11 bases sitting between them. This CDR3 comprises 12 residues. This CDR3 is CSGEQSQETQYF. For the CDR3, the DNA is TGCAGTGGGGAACAGTCACAAGAGACCCAGTACTTC.

This clonotype was recorded at least ten times. The rearrangement links TRBV5-6 to TRBJ2-7; D uncertain. The germline V and J ends were trimmed by 4 bases and 3 bases, with 11 bases remaining between them. This CDR3 region has 13 residues. Germline V gives CDR1 SGHDT, CDR2 YYEEEE. CDR3 in amino acids: CASSDTTDYEQYF. The CDR3 DNA reads TGTGCCAGCAGCGATACCACCGACTACGAGCAGTACTTC.

The rearrangement links TRBV9 to TRBJ1-2; 9 bases match TRBD1. Unmatched junction bases numbered 8, after V lost 4 bases and J lost 7 bases. Germline V gene sequence: CDR1 SGDLS, CDR2 YYNGEE. This CDR3 region has 14 residues. CDR3 loop: CASSPPGTGFGYTF. The CDR3 region has the DNA TGTGCCAGCAGCCCGCCGGGGACAGGGTTTGGCTACACCTTC.

A word on this clonotype: The missing conserved phenylalanine or tryptophan at the end of this CDR3 makes a read error likely. No DNA is shown, since the ends of the CDR3 on it are uncertain; the CDR3 is the one TCRdb lists. The rearrangement links TRBV10-3 to TRBJ2-7; the table names TRBD1, a call not compared with the DNA. Counting both end residues, the CDR3 totals 8 amino acids. Looked up from germline, CDR1 is ENHRY and CDR2 is SYGVKD. The CDR3 sequence is CAIRQRAG.

A few counts support this clonotype. The rearrangement joins TRBV7-6 to TRBJ1-4, with unresolved D. There are 15 residues in the CDR3. In germline, CDR1 is SGHVS, CDR2 FNYEAQ. The V end was cut by 5 bases, the J end by 7 bases, with 17 bases between. The CDR3 region is CASSRSLGSGEKLFF. The CDR3 DNA follows: TGTGCCAGCAGCCGGAGCCTGGGGTCCGGTGAAAAACTGTTTTTT.

The V gene is TRBV7-2, the J gene TRBJ1-6, with 7 bases identical to TRBD1. The ends lost 4 bases at V and 3 bases at J; junction bases unmatched: 12. CDR3 size: 18 residues. Germline assignment: CDR1 SGHTA and CDR2 FQGNSA. This CDR3 reads CASSSDRDSVYYNSPLHF. CDR3 coding DNA: TGTGCCAGCAGCTCAGACAGGGACAGTGTCTACTATAATTCACCCCTCCACTTT. The full variable domain, in which reference TRBV7-2 and TRBJ1-6 provide the parts outside the CDR3, is GAGVSQSPSNKVTEKGKDVELRCDPISGHTALYWYRQSLGQGLEFLIYFQGNSAPDKSGLPSDRFSAERTGGSVSTLTIQRTQQEDSAVYLCASSSDRDSVYYNSPLHFGNGTRLTVT.

The rearrangement uses TRBV24-1 and TRBJ1-5, with TRBD1 identical over 8 bases. J gave up 9 bases and V 4 bases, and 4 bases lay outside the gene matches. This CDR3 has 13 residues. CDR1 is KGHDR and CDR2 is SFDVKD in the germline V gene. As DNA, the CDR3 is TGTGCCACCAGTGACCGAGGGACAGGGCCCCAGCATTTT. This codes for CATSDRGTGPQHF.

This clonotype occurred once. This rearrangement joins TRBV7-9 to TRBJ2-2; TRBD2 matches at 9 bases. This CDR3 is built from 15 residues. CDR1 is SEHNR, CDR2 FQNEAQ, per germline (reference sequence). After removal of 5 bases from V and 5 bases from J, the junction contained 6 bases not matched to a gene. The CDR3 sequence: CASSQEREVTGELFF. For the CDR3, the DNA is TGTGCCAGCAGCCAAGAGCGGGAGGTTACCGGGGAGCTGTTTTTT.

This clonotype was seen many times. This chain joins TRBV12-3 or TRBV12-4 and TRBJ2-7, with 12 bases fitting TRBD2. V was clipped by 3 bases and J by 7 bases; unmatched bases: 19. The CDR3 loop spans 19 amino acids. The DNA of the CDR3 is TGTGCCAGCAGTTTTTTGGGGCTAGCGGGAGGGAAGTACGTGGGAGAGCAGTACTTC. Encoded protein: CASSFLGLAGGKYVGEQYF.

A few counts support this clonotype. The DNA of the CDR3 is TGTGCCAGCAGTTTGGGTCTGGAGAATTCACCCCTCCACTTT. This sequence encodes CASSLGLENSPLHF. The chain uses TRBV6-2 or TRBV6-3 and TRBJ1-6; D ambiguous. V lost 4 bases, J lost 7 bases, and 11 bases lay in between. CDR1 and CDR2 from the germline V gene are MNHEY and SVGEGT. CDR3 length: 14 amino acids.

J is TRBJ2-6 and V is TRBV7-6; D is unresolved. V lost 3 bases, J lost 3 bases, and 9 bases lay in between. Germline-derived CDR1 and CDR2 are SGHVS and FNYEAQ. The CDR3 covers 15 residues. This CDR3 reads CASSFVPLGANVLTF. The CDR3 bases are TGTGCCAGCAGCTTCGTACCCCTTGGGGCCAACGTCCTGACTTTC. The variable domain in full, completed from reference TRBV7-6 and TRBJ2-6, reads GAGVSQSPRYKVTKRGQDVALRCDPISGHVSLYWYRQALGQGPEFLTYFNYEAQQDKSGLPNDRFSAERPEGSISTLTIQRTEQRDSAMYRCASSFVPLGANVLTFGAGSRLTVL.

This rearrangement joins TRBV10-3 to TRBJ2-5, with a tentative D call TRBD2 (6 bases). The CDR3 spans 15 residues. Trimming took 3 bases from V and 9 from J, leaving 20 bases between them. CDR1 is ENHRY and CDR2 is SYGVKD in the germline V gene. The CDR3 DNA is TGTGCCATCAGTGACCTAGAAAGGGGAGGTCAGCCCCAGTACTTC. This sequence encodes CAISDLERGGQPQYF.

In this sample, this clonotype turned up a few times. The J gene is TRBJ1-1, the V gene TRBV5-4, with 11 nucleotides matching TRBD1. Germline V gene sequence: CDR1 SGHNT, CDR2 YYREEE (reference sequence). The CDR3 has 16 amino acids. Unmatched junction bases numbered 6, after V lost 5 bases and J lost 0 bases. CDR3 loop: CASRPGTGGLNTEAFF. Here the CDR3 DNA reads TGTGCCAGCAGACCCGGGACAGGGGGATTGAACACTGAAGCTTTCTTT. Using reference TRBV5-4 and TRBJ1-1 for the parts outside the CDR3, the full variable domain is ETGVTQSPTHLIKTRGQQVTLRCSSQSGHNTVSWYQQALGQGPQFIFQYYREEENGRGNFPPRFSGLQFPNYSSELNVNALELDDSALYLCASRPGTGGLNTEAFFGQGTRLTVV.

This clonotype appeared a few times. This may come from a read error, since a much larger clone is one base off. This chain connects TRBV4-1 to TRBJ2-5, with 14 bases that match TRBD2. Per germline, CDR1 MGHRA and CDR2 YSYEKL. V gave up 4 bases and J gave up 3 bases; unmatched junction bases: 1. The CDR3 runs 15 residues. CDR3 nucleotides: TGCGCCAGCAGCCGGACTAGCGGGAGGAAAGAGACCCAGTACTTC. Amino acid sequence: CASSRTSGRKETQYF.

This clonotype has at least ten counts. The chain has TRBV6-4 and TRBJ2-6; D perhaps matches TRBD1 (6 bases). Trimming took off 0 bases at V and 0 bases at J, with 6 bases between the two ends. There are 16 residues in the CDR3. CDR1 is MRHNA and CDR2 is SNTAGT in the germline V gene. The CDR3 DNA sequence: TGTGCCAGCAGTGACTCAGGGGGCTCTGGGGCCAACGTCCTGACTTTC. This sequence encodes CASSDSGGSGANVLTF.

The table lists this clonotype with many counts. At one of its ends the junction is not consistent with the germline gene, which may arise from a read error. J is TRBJ2-7 and V is TRBV7-7; the match to TRBD1 covers 8 bases. The CDR3 length is 14 residues. Germline V gene sequence: CDR1 SSHAT, CDR2 FNYEAQ (reference sequence). CDR3 protein: CASSSFQGADEQYF. The CDR3 bases are TGTGCTAGCAGCAGTTTCCAGGGGGCTGACGAGCAGTACTTC.

This clonotype was recorded many times. The chain employs TRBV12-3 or TRBV12-4 and TRBJ1-1; no firm D call. This CDR3 has 13 residues. Deletions cut 6 bases from V and 4 bases from J, with 12 bases between. The CDR3 DNA is TGTGCCAGCAGCTTGTTGGGCGGCACTGAAGCTTTCTTT. This encodes CASSLLGGTEAFF.

This clonotype was recorded many times. The chain joins TRBV10-2 to TRBJ1-1, with TRBD1 as a possible D gene (6 bases). CDR1 and CDR2 (germline): WSHSY, SAAADI. The V end was cut by 5 bases, the J end by 4 bases, with 14 bases between. This CDR3 contains 14 residues. The CDR3 spells CASSTTGRVTEAFF. The DNA of the CDR3 is TGCGCCAGCAGTACCACAGGGAGGGTCACTGAAGCTTTCTTT.

This clonotype has at least ten counts. The V and J genes are TRBV4-1 and TRBJ2-7, with 7 bases fitting TRBD1. There are 13 residues in the CDR3. Per germline, CDR1 MGHRA and CDR2 YSYEKL. V dropped 4 bases and J dropped 7; count of bases not matched to a gene: 7. CDR3 DNA sequence: TGCGCCAGCAGCCTCGGGACAGCAAGAGAGCAGTACTTC. Amino acids: CASSLGTAREQYF.

As for this clonotype: One junction end does not reproduce the germline sequence, and a read error may be involved. The chain is built from TRBV6-6 and TRBJ2-2, with D perhaps matching TRBD2 (5 bases). Per germline, CDR1 MNHNY and CDR2 SVGAGI (reference sequence). The CDR3 has 14 amino acids. CDR3 sequence: CASSFSLWAGEPFF. The CDR3 region has the DNA TGTGCCAGCAGTTTTTCCCTGTGGGCCGGGGAGCCGTTTTTT.

The V and J genes are TRBV9 and TRBJ1-5; TRBD1 is a possible D gene (5 bases). The germline V gene has CDR1 SGDLS and CDR2 YYNGEE. The CDR3 is 16 amino acids. The ends were cut back, 4 bases at V and 1 base at J, with 15 bases in the middle. DNA of the CDR3: TGTGCCAGCAGCTATCACAGCCCAGGGAGCAATCAGCCCCAGCATTTT. Amino acids: CASSYHSPGSNQPQHF.

The genes are TRBV24-1 and TRBJ2-5, with D possibly TRBD1 on 5 matching bases. The CDR3 runs 15 residues. Germline lookup yields CDR1 KGHDR and CDR2 SFDVKD. V was cut by 4 bases and J by 2 bases, with 13 bases left in between. CDR3 in amino acids: CATSDARQIQETQYF. The CDR3 DNA is TGTGCCACCAGTGACGCCCGACAGATACAAGAGACCCAGTACTTC.